Listed below are T cell receptor beta chains from one sample, sequenced in a study of CD8 T cell repertoires and HIV-1 epitope variants. The protocol was immunoSEQ multiplex PCR, while the TCRdb copy is restricted to in-frame clones and leaves out a portion. Of 5,500 to 7,000 clones in the sample, about 60% were seen once. Their specific antigens are unknown. Sequencing was performed on cultured CD8+ T cells derived from PBMCs. Receptors were obtained from a male donor with HIV. CDR3s include the opening cysteine and the closing phenylalanine or tryptophan. Fields, in order: clone size, D gene, J gene, V gene, CDR3 protein, CDR3 DNA. The D gene is left open where the match is weak. Only some rows state a clone size, as once, few, many or a class for expanded clones.

.,.,TRBJ2-7,TRBV4-1,CASSQDERPRYF,TGCGCCAGCAGCCAAGACGAGCGCCCTCGGTACTTC
.,TRBD1,TRBJ1-1,TRBV15,CATSRERGLRTEAFF,TGTGCCACCAGCAGAGAAAGGGGGCTAAGAACTGAAGCTTTCTTT
.,TRBD1,TRBJ2-1,TRBV19,CASRLGTGGEQFF,TGTGCCAGTCGACTAGGGACAGGGGGCGAGCAGTTCTTC
.,.,TRBJ2-3,TRBV9,CASRSGDTQYF,TGTGCCAGCAGGTCGGGAGATACGCAGTATTTT
.,.,TRBJ2-3,TRBV5-4,CASSPDIYTDTQYF,TGTGCCAGCAGCCCGGACATCTACACAGATACGCAGTATTTT
.,.,TRBJ2-7,TRBV28,CASSIIADSTKEQYF,TGTGCCAGCAGTATCATAGCGGATTCGACTAAGGAGCAGTACTTC
.,.,TRBJ1-1,TRBV7-3,CASRKSTGNTEAFF,TGTGCCAGCAGAAAAAGTACGGGTAACACTGAAGCTTTCTTT
few,TRBD2,TRBJ2-2,TRBV30,CAWRRGGPMINTGELFF,TGTGCCTGGCGGCGGGGGGGCCCTATGATCAACACCGGGGAGCTGTTTTTT
.,.,TRBJ2-7,TRBV28,CASSLSVGTYSYEQYF,TGTGCCAGCAGTTTATCGGTTGGGACGTACTCCTACGAGCAGTACTTC
.,TRBD2,TRBJ2-3,TRBV7-9,CASSLYGTSGRTDTQYF,TGTGCCAGCAGCTTATACGGGACTAGCGGGAGGACAGATACGCAGTATTTT
.,.,TRBJ1-1,TRBV14,CASSPEQGGNTEAFF,TGTGCCAGCAGCCCTGAGCAGGGAGGGAACACTGAAGCTTTCTTT